This entry lists 29 T cell receptor beta chains sequenced from one sample in a study of blood T cell repertoires in COVID-19. Sequenced by immunoSEQ multiplex PCR; TCRdb stores in-frame clones only, minus some. The sample shows 30,000 or so clones, 75% to 85% of them seen only once. The sequenced material came from peripheral blood. The receptors stem from an elderly man with active COVID-19.

The gene calls are TRBV9 and TRBJ2-1, with TRBD2 identical over 8 bases. Germline CDR1 reads SGDLS; CDR2 reads YYNGEE. CDR3 length equals 15 residues. With 6 bases clipped from V and 7 bases from J, the junction kept 12 bases outside the gene matches. CDR3 DNA: TGTGCCAGCACTGACCCCGCGGGGGGCCTTAATGAGCAGTTCTTC. This sequence encodes CASTDPAGGLNEQFF. Combining the CDR3 with reference TRBV9 and TRBJ2-1 gives the whole variable domain DSGVTQTPKHLITATGQRVTLRCSPRSGDLSVYWYQQSLDQGLQFLIQYYNGEERAKGNILERFSAQQFPDLHSELNLSSLELGDSALYFCASTDPAGGLNEQFFGPGTRLTVL.

This clone was observed a few times. The J gene is TRBJ1-2, the V gene TRBV6-5; a weak D match, TRBD1 (5 bases). Looked up from germline, CDR1 is MNHEY and CDR2 is SVGAGI. V dropped 7 bases and J dropped 8 bases, with 23 bases sitting between them. The CDR3 is made up of 15 amino acids. The CDR3 here is CASTPRRGMAAGYTF. The CDR3 DNA is TGTGCCAGCACCCCCCGCCGGGGGATGGCGGCAGGCTACACCTTC.

This chain uses TRBV3-1 (or the pseudogene TRBV3-2) with TRBJ2-5; no firm D call. This CDR3 spans 12 amino acids. Germline loops: CDR1 LGHDT, CDR2 YNNKEL (reference sequence). Trimming left V 2 bases short and J 5 bases short, with 6 bases between. CDR3 loop: CASSQSAETQYF. The DNA of the CDR3 is TGTGCCAGCAGCCAATCCGCGGAGACCCAGTACTTC.

This CDR3 reads CASSPGRWGQGAREQYF. CDR3 nucleotide sequence: TGTGCCAGCAGCCCAGGGAGGTGGGGACAGGGGGCAAGGGAGCAGTACTTC. The chain combines TRBV7-2 with TRBJ2-7; 12 bases map to TRBD1. V dropped 5 bases and J dropped 7; count of bases not matched to a gene: 15. The CDR3 has 17 amino acids. The V gene's germline CDR1 is SGHTA and CDR2 FQGNSA.

This clone was seen a few times. The V call is TRBV28, the J call TRBJ2-7; a weak D match, TRBD2 (5 bases). The ends were cut back, 5 bases at V and 0 bases at J, with 11 bases in the middle. In germline, CDR1 is MDHEN, CDR2 SYDVKM. This CDR3 contains 14 residues. The CDR3 protein is CASSEGRSSYEQYF. In DNA form, the CDR3 reads TGTGCCAGCAGTGAAGGGAGAAGCTCCTACGAGCAGTACTTC.

The CDR3 here is CASSTEQGAIAGYTF. Here the CDR3 DNA reads TGTGCCAGCAGCACTGAACAGGGGGCTATAGCTGGCTACACCTTC. The chain links TRBV7-9 to TRBJ1-2, with 9 bases fitting TRBD1. This CDR3 region has 15 residues. Looked up from germline, CDR1 is SEHNR and CDR2 is FQNEAQ (reference sequence). J gave up 7 bases and V 5 bases, and 11 bases lay outside the gene matches.

The genes are TRBV28 and TRBJ2-2; TRBD2 matches 11 bases. The CDR3 totals 16 residues. Germline V CDR1 and CDR2: MDHEN, SYDVKM. With 7 bases clipped from V and 4 bases from J, the junction kept 8 bases outside the gene matches. CDR3 amino acids: CASIAGGLHGTGELFF. The CDR3 coding sequence is TGTGCCAGCATAGCGGGGGGGCTTCACGGCACCGGGGAGCTGTTTTTT. Based on the CDR3 plus reference TRBV28 and TRBJ2-2, the full variable domain is DVKVTQSSRYLVKRTGEKVFLECVQDMDHENMFWYRQDPGLGLRLIYFSYDVKMKEKGDIPEGYSVSREKKERFSLILESASTNQTSMYLCASIAGGLHGTGELFFGEGSRLTVL.

The rearrangement uses TRBV7-8 and TRBJ2-7; 8 nucleotides match TRBD2. V was pared by 6 bases and J by 2 bases, with 6 bases of the junction left unmatched. Germline V gene sequence: CDR1 SGHVS, CDR2 FQNEAQ. CDR3 length equals 14 residues. CDR3 loop: CASRNPGGAYEQYF. For the CDR3, the DNA is TGTGCCAGCAGAAACCCCGGGGGGGCCTACGAGCAGTACTTC. Using reference TRBV7-8 and TRBJ2-7 for the parts outside the CDR3, the full variable domain is GAGVSQSPRYKVAKRGQDVALRCDPISGHVSLFWYQQALGQGPEFLTYFQNEAQLDKSGLPSDRFFAERPEGSVSTLKIQRTQQEDSAVYLCASRNPGGAYEQYFGPGTRLTVT.

J is TRBJ1-5 and V is TRBV27, with a weak D call TRBD1 (6 bases). The germline V and J ends were trimmed by 5 bases and 7 bases, with 18 bases remaining between them. Germline CDR1 and CDR2: MNHEY and SMNVEV (reference sequence). CDR3 size: 15 residues. DNA of the CDR3: TGTGCCAGCAGTCCGCGGGGTGGGGGGGGCCAGCCCCAGCATTTT. Translation gives CASSPRGGGGQPQHF.

The CDR3 loop is CASRLQGMSGYTF. CDR3 sequence (DNA): TGTGCCAGCAGATTACAGGGGATGAGTGGCTACACCTTC. The chain carries TRBV12-3 or TRBV12-4 and TRBJ1-2; 7 positions match TRBD1. Losses at the gene ends were 6 bases for V and 7 bases for J; bases not matched to a gene: 8. The CDR3 is made up of 13 amino acids.

The chain recombines TRBV7-3 with TRBJ2-1, with 13 bases aligning to TRBD2. Unmatched junction bases numbered 2, after V lost 6 bases and J lost 0 bases. The CDR3 is 16 residues long. Germline V CDR1 and CDR2: SGHTA, FQGTGA. The CDR3 DNA follows: TGTGCCAGCAGTACTAGCGGGGGGGCCTCCTACAATGAGCAGTTCTTC. This encodes CASSTSGGASYNEQFF.

V usage is TRBV2 and J usage is TRBJ2-2; TRBD1 matches at 7 bases. The V segment lost 6 bases and the J segment 3 bases; nucleotides outside the gene matches: 4. CDR1 is SNHLY, CDR2 FYNNEI, per germline. CDR3 size: 14 residues. Here the CDR3 reads CASRKGTDTGELFF. CDR3 DNA sequence: TGTGCCAGCAGGAAAGGGACAGACACCGGGGAGCTGTTTTTT.

The V and J genes are TRBV7-6 and TRBJ1-5, with a tentative D call TRBD1 (6 bases). The length of the CDR3 is 18 residues. With 4 bases removed from V and 1 base from J, the gap between germline ends came to 20 bases. Germline V gene data show CDR1 as SGHVS and CDR2 as FNYEAQ. CDR3 in amino acids: CASSSSGGGRGSNQPQHF. CDR3 DNA: TGTGCCAGCAGCTCCAGCGGGGGGGGGCGAGGGAGCAATCAGCCCCAGCATTTT.

V usage is TRBV20-1 and J usage is TRBJ2-7; maybe TRBD2 (6 bases). Trimming pared 3 bases from V and 3 bases from J, leaving 9 bases between. CDR1 is DFQATT and CDR2 is SNEGSKA in the germline V gene (reference sequence). The CDR3 is made up of 12 amino acids. CDR3 DNA sequence: TGCAGTGCTAGTGCGGGGAACTACGAGCAGTACTTC. It codes for CSASAGNYEQYF.

On this clone itself: One end of the junction varies from germline; a read error may be responsible. The chain has TRBV20-1 and TRBJ1-1; D is unresolved. This CDR3 spans 11 amino acids. Germline CDR1 is DFQATT and CDR2 is SNEGSKA (reference sequence). The CDR3 bases are TGCAGTGCTAGTATTAGGTTGGGAGTCCTCTTT. Translated, it gives CSASIRLGVLF.

The CDR3 region has the DNA TGTGCCAGCAGGCCGGGACAGGCTTCTGGAAACACCATATATTTT. It specifies CASRPGQASGNTIYF. J is TRBJ1-3 and V is TRBV6-5, with 8 bases fitting TRBD1. V was clipped by 6 bases and J by 1 base; unmatched bases: 5. The CDR3 has 15 residues. The germline gives CDR1 MNHEY, CDR2 SVGAGI.

This chain joins TRBV19 and TRBJ2-1; 13 nucleotides match TRBD2. CDR1 LNHDA and CDR2 SQIVND come from the germline V gene (reference sequence). CDR3 size: 16 residues. Trimming took 7 bases from V and 4 from J; bases not matched to a gene: 7. The chain's CDR3 is CASKRTSGGIYNEQFF. In DNA form, the CDR3 reads TGTGCCAGTAAAAGGACTAGCGGGGGAATTTACAATGAGCAGTTCTTC.

The rearrangement joins TRBV7-2 to TRBJ1-2; a possible D gene is TRBD1 (5 bases). CDR3 length: 14 residues. V dropped 1 base and J dropped 8 bases, with 14 bases sitting between them. CDR1 and CDR2 from the germline V gene are SGHTA and FQGNSA. The chain's CDR3 is CASSLDRQGWGYTF. The CDR3, as DNA: TGTGCCAGCAGCTTAGACAGGCAGGGCTGGGGCTACACCTTC.

This rearrangement joins TRBV15 to TRBJ2-6; 8 bases align to TRBD1. In germline, CDR1 is LNHNV, CDR2 YYDKDF (reference sequence). The CDR3 is 15 residues long. J gave up 2 bases and V 7 bases, and 4 bases lay outside the gene matches. CDR3 sequence reads: CATNQGAPGANVLTF. DNA of the CDR3: TGTGCCACCAACCAGGGGGCGCCTGGGGCCAACGTCCTGACTTTC.

CDR3 sequence reads: CSVSRDRGTEAFF. The CDR3 bases are TGCAGCGTCTCCCGGGACAGGGGCACTGAAGCTTTCTTT. J is TRBJ1-1 and V is TRBV29-1; 10 bases agree with TRBD1. Germline V lookup: CDR1 SQVTM, CDR2 ANQGSEA. J lost 4 bases, V lost 6 bases, and 5 bases had no gene match. The length of the CDR3 is 13 residues.

The chain carries TRBV6-5 and TRBJ1-2, with D perhaps TRBD1 (6 bases). Trimming took off 5 bases at V and 4 bases at J, with 17 bases between the two ends. The CDR3 has 15 amino acids. Germline-derived CDR1 and CDR2 are MNHEY and SVGAGI. CDR3 region: CASSRETGSGYGYTF. For the CDR3, the DNA is TGTGCCAGCAGTCGGGAAACAGGGAGCGGCTATGGCTACACCTTC.

The chain uses TRBV21-1 and TRBJ1-2. TRBV21-1 represents a pseudogene. The CDR3 consists of 14 residues. As DNA, the CDR3 is TGTGCCAGCAGCAATCGACTCCAGTGCTATGGCTACACCTTC. The encoded protein is CASSNRLQCYGYTF.

The chain couples TRBV7-9 to TRBJ1-2, with no clear D. Trimming shortened V by 1 base and J by 2 bases, and 8 bases separated the two germline ends. Looked up from germline, CDR1 is SEHNR and CDR2 is FQNEAQ (reference sequence). This CDR3 is built from 14 residues. The CDR3 here is CASSLGRRNYGYTF. The CDR3 nucleotides read TGTGCCAGCAGCTTAGGTCGGAGGAACTATGGCTACACCTTC.

The chain combines TRBV5-1 with TRBJ1-5; no definite D call. Trimming stripped 3 bases from V and 6 bases from J, with 10 bases between. CDR1 SGHRS and CDR2 YFSETQ come from the germline V gene. The CDR3 is 13 residues long. The CDR3 sequence is CASSSQEGQPQHF. CDR3 in DNA: TGCGCCAGCAGCTCCCAAGAGGGTCAGCCCCAGCATTTT.

The rearrangement uses TRBV5-1 and TRBJ1-4; D remains unclear. CDR3 length: 16 residues. Germline CDR1 and CDR2: SGHRS and YFSETQ. The germline V and J ends were trimmed by 3 bases and 1 base, with 13 bases remaining between them. The CDR3, as DNA: TGCGCCAGCAGCTCCCTCGCGGGGAAAACTAATGAAAAACTGTTTTTT. This encodes CASSSLAGKTNEKLFF.

CDR3 amino acids: CASSFSTGQETQYF. As DNA, the CDR3 is TGCGCCAGCAGCTTTTCTACCGGCCAAGAGACCCAGTACTTC. This chain joins TRBV5-1 and TRBJ2-5; D is ambiguous. This CDR3 has 14 residues. The V gene lost 2 bases and the J gene lost 1 base, with 9 bases spanning the gap. Germline lookup yields CDR1 SGHRS and CDR2 YFSETQ. Complete variable domain (other parts from reference TRBV5-1 and TRBJ2-5): KAGVTQTPRYLIKTRGQQVTLSCSPISGHRSVSWYQQTPGQGLQFLFEYFSETQRNKGNFPGRFSGRQFSNSRSEMNVSTLELGDSALYLCASSFSTGQETQYFGPGTRLLVL.

This clone has just a few counts. The chain employs TRBV3-1 (or the pseudogene TRBV3-2) and TRBJ1-1, with D possibly TRBD1 on 5 matching bases. This CDR3 contains 13 residues. CDR1 LGHDT and CDR2 YNNKEL come from the germline V gene (reference sequence). Trimming shortened V by 1 base and J by 7 bases, and 10 bases separated the two germline ends. The CDR3 DNA follows: TGTGCCAGCAGCCAAGGGCGGGGGGGTGAAGCTTTCTTT. It encodes CASSQGRGGEAFF.

The rearrangement links TRBV19 to TRBJ1-5; D is perhaps TRBD1 (6 bases). The V gene's germline CDR1 is LNHDA and CDR2 SQIVND (reference sequence). The CDR3 spans 16 residues. Trimming removed 9 bases from V and 4 bases from J, with 22 bases in between. The CDR3 region has the DNA TGTGCCAGCCGATCCCAAGGACAGCCAGAAAATCAGCCCCAGCATTTT. Protein product: CASRSQGQPENQPQHF.

This clone was seen only once. This sequence joins TRBV27 and TRBJ2-7, with D tentatively TRBD2 (6 bases). Germline V CDR1 and CDR2: MNHEY, SMNVEV (reference sequence). The CDR3 totals 14 residues. V was clipped by 5 bases and J by 0 bases, with 11 bases between them. The CDR3, as DNA: TGTGCCAGCAGTCGCACCGGGAGCTCCTACGAGCAGTACTTC. This gives the protein CASSRTGSSYEQYF.